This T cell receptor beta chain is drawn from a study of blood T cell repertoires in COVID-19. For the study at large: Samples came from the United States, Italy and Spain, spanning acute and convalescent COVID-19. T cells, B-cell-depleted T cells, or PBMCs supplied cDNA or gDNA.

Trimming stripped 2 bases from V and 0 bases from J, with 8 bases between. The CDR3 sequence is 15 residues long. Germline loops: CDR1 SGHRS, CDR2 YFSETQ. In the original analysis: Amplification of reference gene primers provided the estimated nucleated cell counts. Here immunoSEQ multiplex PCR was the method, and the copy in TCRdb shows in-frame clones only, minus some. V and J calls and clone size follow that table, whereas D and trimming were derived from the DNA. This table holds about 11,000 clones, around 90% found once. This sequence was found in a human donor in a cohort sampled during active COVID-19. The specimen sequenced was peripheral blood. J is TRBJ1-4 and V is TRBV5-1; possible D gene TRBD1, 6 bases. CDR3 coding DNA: TGCGCCAGCAGCTTTCGGACAGCAACTAATGAAAAACTGTTTTTT. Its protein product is CASSFRTATNEKLFF.